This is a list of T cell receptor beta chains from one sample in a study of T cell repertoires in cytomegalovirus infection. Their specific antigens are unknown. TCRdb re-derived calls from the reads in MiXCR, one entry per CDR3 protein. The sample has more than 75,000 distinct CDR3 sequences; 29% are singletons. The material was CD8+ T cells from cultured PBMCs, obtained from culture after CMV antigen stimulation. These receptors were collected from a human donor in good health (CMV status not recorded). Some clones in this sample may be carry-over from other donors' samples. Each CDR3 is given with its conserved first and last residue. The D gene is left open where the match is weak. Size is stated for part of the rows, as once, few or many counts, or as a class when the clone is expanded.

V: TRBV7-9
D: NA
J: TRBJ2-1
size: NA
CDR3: CASSFDSFRYNEQFF
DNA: TGTGCCAGCAGCTTTGACAGTTTCCGATACAATGAGCAGTTCTTC

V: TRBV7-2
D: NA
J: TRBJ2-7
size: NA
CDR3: CASSLRTASYEQYF
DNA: TGTGCCAGCAGCTTACGGACAGCCTCCTACGAGCAGTACTTC

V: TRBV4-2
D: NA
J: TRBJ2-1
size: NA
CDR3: CASSQDWLGEGEGEFF
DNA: TGTGCCAGCAGCCAAGATTGGTTAGGAGAGGGGGAAGGCGAGTTCTTC

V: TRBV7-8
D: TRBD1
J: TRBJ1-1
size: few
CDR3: CASSSLQGAPGGAFF
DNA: TGTGCCAGCAGCTCGCTACAGGGGGCGCCCGGAGGAGCTTTCTTT

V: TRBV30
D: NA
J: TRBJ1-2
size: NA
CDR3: CAWSVTAGQSYGYTF
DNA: TGTGCCTGGAGTGTAACGGCAGGGCAATCCTATGGCTACACCTTC

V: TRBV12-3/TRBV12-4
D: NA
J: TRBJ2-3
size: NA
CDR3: CASSSTWADTQYF
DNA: TGTGCCAGCAGTTCGACTTGGGCAGATACGCAGTATTTT

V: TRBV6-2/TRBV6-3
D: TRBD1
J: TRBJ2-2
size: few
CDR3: CASTGGAGTGELFF
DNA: TGTGCCAGCACAGGGGGCGCGGGCACCGGGGAGCTGTTTTTT

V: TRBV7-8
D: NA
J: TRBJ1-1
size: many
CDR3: CASSLEAGLNTEAFF
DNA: TGTGCCAGCAGCTTAGAGGCAGGGTTGAACACTGAAGCTTTCTTT

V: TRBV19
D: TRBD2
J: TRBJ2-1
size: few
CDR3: CASSIAASGYNEQFF
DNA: TGTGCCAGTAGTATAGCTGCTAGCGGATACAATGAGCAGTTCTTC

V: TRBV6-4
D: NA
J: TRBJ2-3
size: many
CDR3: CASSDGGPTDTQYF
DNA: TGTGCCAGCAGTGACGGGGGGCCCACAGATACGCAGTATTTT

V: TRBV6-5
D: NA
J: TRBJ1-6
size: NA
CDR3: CASKLNRSGSPLHF
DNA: TGTGCCAGCAAACTTAACAGGTCAGGCTCACCCCTCCACTTT

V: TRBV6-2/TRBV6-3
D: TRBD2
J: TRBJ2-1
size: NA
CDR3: CASRPAPGLAYDEQFF
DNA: TGTGCCAGCAGACCGGCTCCGGGACTAGCCTACGATGAGCAGTTCTTC

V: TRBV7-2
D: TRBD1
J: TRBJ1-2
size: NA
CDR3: CASSRGQGPNYDYTF
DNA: TGTGCCAGCAGCCGGGGACAGGGGCCAAACTATGACTACACCTTC

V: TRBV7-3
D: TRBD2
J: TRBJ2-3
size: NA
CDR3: CASSLAGGGAADTQYF
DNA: TGTGCCAGCAGCTTAGCGGGCGGGGGGGCCGCAGATACGCAGTATTTT

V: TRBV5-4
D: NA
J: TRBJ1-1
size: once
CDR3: CASSKGDTEAFF
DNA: TGTGCCAGCAGTAAGGGGGACACTGAAGCTTTCTTT

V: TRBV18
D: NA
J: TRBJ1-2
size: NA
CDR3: CASSPGDGYGYTF
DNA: TGTGCCAGCTCACCGGGGGACGGCTATGGCTACACCTTC

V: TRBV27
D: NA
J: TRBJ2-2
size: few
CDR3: CASSPTPGVYIGELFF
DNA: TGTGCCAGCAGTCCCACCCCGGGGGTATACATCGGGGAGCTGTTTTTT

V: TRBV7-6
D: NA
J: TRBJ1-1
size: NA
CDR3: CASNEGGGGTEAFF
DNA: TGTGCCAGCAACGAGGGGGGAGGGGGCACTGAAGCTTTCTTT

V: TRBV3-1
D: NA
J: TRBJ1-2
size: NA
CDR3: CASSQAGADYGYTF
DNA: TGTGCCAGCAGCCAAGCGGGGGCGGACTATGGCTACACCTTC

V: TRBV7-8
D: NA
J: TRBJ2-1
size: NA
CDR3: CASSLNPSSEQFF
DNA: TGTGCCAGCAGCTTAAATCCGAGTAGTGAGCAGTTCTTC

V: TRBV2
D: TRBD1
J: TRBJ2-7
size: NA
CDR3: CASSEALRGQDSAEQYF
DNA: TGTGCCAGCAGTGAAGCGCTACGGGGACAGGATTCTGCCGAGCAGTACTTC

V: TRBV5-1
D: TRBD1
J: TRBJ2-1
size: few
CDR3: CASSFRDRGLNEQFF
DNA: TGCGCCAGCAGCTTCCGGGACAGGGGTTTGAATGAGCAGTTCTTC

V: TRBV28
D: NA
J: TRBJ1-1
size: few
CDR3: CASSFLGQRNTEAFF
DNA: TGTGCCAGCAGTTTCCTAGGACAGAGAAACACTGAAGCTTTCTTT

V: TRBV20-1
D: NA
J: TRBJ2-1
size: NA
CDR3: CSASDSVTSYNEQFF
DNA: TGCAGTGCTAGTGACAGCGTAACCTCCTACAATGAGCAGTTCTTC

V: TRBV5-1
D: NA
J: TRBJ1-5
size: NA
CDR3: CASSFSRPGLGVGNQPQHF
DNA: TGCGCCAGCAGCTTCTCCCGCCCGGGACTTGGCGTAGGCAATCAGCCCCAGCATTTT

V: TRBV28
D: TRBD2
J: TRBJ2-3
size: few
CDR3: CASSLGTTLTDTQYF
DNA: TGTGCCAGCAGCCTCGGGACTACCCTCACAGATACGCAGTATTTT

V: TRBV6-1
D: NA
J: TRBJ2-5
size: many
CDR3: CASSDGVGVPETQYF
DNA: TGTGCCAGCAGTGACGGAGTCGGGGTCCCTGAGACCCAGTACTTC

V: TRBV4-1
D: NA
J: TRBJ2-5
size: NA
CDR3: CASSQEGVFETQYF
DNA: TGCGCCAGCAGCCAAGAGGGGGTATTCGAGACCCAGTACTTC